This TCR beta chain comes out of a study of blood T cell repertoires in COVID-19. Study-wide context: Acute and convalescent COVID-19 specimens originated in the United States, Italy and Spain. From T cells, B-cell-depleted T cells, or PBMCs came the material, which was cDNA or gDNA.

This CDR3 has 13 residues. Germline V CDR1 and CDR2: SGHRS, YFSETQ. V lost 6 bases and J 6 bases, leaving 16 bases between the germline ends. Original handling: Nucleated cell number was recorded as an estimate derived from reference gene primer amplification. The assay was immunoSEQ multiplex PCR, and TCRdb's table has in-frame clones only and misses some. V and J calls and clone size are given by that table; D and trimming were obtained from the DNA. The profile covers nearly 300,000 clones, with 88% appearing a single time and 5.5% to 8% taken by the ten largest. This sequence joins TRBV5-1 and TRBJ2-7; D may be TRBD1 (6 bases). The receptor comes from a woman in her 30s who had recovered from COVID-19. The sample consisted of peripheral blood. The CDR3 DNA sequence: TGCGCCAGCAACGTGTTTGGACAGCGCGAGCAGTACTTC. It encodes CASNVFGQREQYF.